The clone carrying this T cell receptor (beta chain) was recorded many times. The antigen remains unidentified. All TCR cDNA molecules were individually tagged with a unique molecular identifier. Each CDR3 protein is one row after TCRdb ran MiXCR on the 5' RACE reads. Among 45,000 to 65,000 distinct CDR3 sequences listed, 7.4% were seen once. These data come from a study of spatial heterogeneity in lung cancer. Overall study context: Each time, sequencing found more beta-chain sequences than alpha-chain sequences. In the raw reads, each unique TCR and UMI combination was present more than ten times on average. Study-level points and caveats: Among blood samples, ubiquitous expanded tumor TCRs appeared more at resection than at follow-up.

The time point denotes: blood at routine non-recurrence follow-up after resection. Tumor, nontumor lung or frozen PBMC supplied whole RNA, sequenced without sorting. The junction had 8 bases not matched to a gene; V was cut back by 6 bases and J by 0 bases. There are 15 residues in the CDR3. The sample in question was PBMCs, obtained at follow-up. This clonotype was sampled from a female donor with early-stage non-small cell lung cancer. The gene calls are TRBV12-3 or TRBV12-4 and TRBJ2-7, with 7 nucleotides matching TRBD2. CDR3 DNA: TGTGCCAGCAGCGGAAGCGGGACCCACTCCTACGAGCAGTACTTC. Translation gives CASSGSGTHSYEQYF.